These T cell receptor beta chains were read from a single sample in a study of human T cells and chemical hapten exposure. TCRdb analysed the RACE reads with MiXCR anew, one entry per CDR3 protein. Among 250,000 or so distinct CDR3 sequences listed, roughly 7.4% were seen once. The starting material was whole blood, obtained in connection with sensitization to the hapten diphenylcyclopropenone (DPC). The receptors were gathered from a man aged 18 to 30 with alopecia areata. Some clones in this sample may be carry-over from other donors' samples. Each CDR3 is given with its conserved first and last residue. The D gene is left open where the match is weak. The size entry is marked missing in some rows and otherwise reads once, few, many or a size class.

J gene | D gene | clone size | V gene | CDR3 DNA | CDR3 protein
TRBJ2-2 | NA | few | TRBV6-6 | TGTGCCAGCAGTCAGACCGCGGGACAGATCAACACCGGGGAGCTGTTTTTT | CASSQTAGQINTGELFF
TRBJ1-1 | NA | many | TRBV6-5 | TGTGCCAGCAGTTACTCAGGGGGTAACACTGAAGCTTTCTTT | CASSYSGGNTEAFF
TRBJ1-2 | NA | many | TRBV4-1 | TGCGCCAGCAGCCAAGATTCATGGGGGGCTTATGGCTACACCTTC | CASSQDSWGAYGYTF
TRBJ2-2 | TRBD1 | NA | TRBV7-9 | TGTGCCAGCAGCTCGGACAGGGGGCCCACCGGGGAGCTGTTTTTT | CASSSDRGPTGELFF
TRBJ1-6 | TRBD1 | many | TRBV29-1 | TGCAGCGCCCTGACAGGGGGCAATTCACCCCTCCACTTT | CSALTGGNSPLHF
TRBJ2-5 | NA | NA | TRBV7-2 | TGTGCCAGCACAGTACAGAGCTTCCAAGAGACCCAGTACTTC | CASTVQSFQETQYF
TRBJ2-3 | TRBD2 | few | TRBV6-2/TRBV6-3 | TGTGCCAGCACCGATAGCGGGGCATGGGGAGATACGCAGTATTTT | CASTDSGAWGDTQYF
TRBJ1-5 | NA | NA | TRBV25-1 | TGTGCCAGCCAGGGAAGCAATCAGCCCCAGCATTTT | CASQGSNQPQHF
TRBJ2-3 | NA | NA | TRBV5-1 | TGCGCCAGCAGCTTGGCCTCCATACGGGGGACCTACACAGATACGCAGTATTTT | CASSLASIRGTYTDTQYF
TRBJ1-3 | NA | NA | TRBV5-8 | TGTGCCAGCAGGCGGACCGGGATCCTCTCTGGAAACACCATATATTTT | CASRRTGILSGNTIYF
TRBJ1-1 | NA | NA | TRBV12-3/TRBV12-4 | TGTGCCAGCAGTTTCAGAGGGCCAAAGAACACTGAAGCTTTCTTT | CASSFRGPKNTEAFF
TRBJ2-2 | TRBD1 | few | TRBV2 | TGTGCCACCCCAAGGAAGGGACAGACCACCGGGGAGCTGTTTTTT | CATPRKGQTTGELFF
TRBJ2-1 | TRBD1 | NA | TRBV27 | TGTGCCAGCAGTTACCTGGCAGGGGGCGAGGAAAATGAGCAGTTCTTC | CASSYLAGGEENEQFF
TRBJ2-3 | NA | many | TRBV12-3/TRBV12-4 | TGTGCCAGCAGCCCGAGCGGGACAGATACGCAGTATTTT | CASSPSGTDTQYF
TRBJ2-3 | NA | once | TRBV7-3 | TGTGGCAGCAGCATTAACGGCGGGACAGAGCTCACAGATACGCAGTATTTT | CGSSINGGTELTDTQYF
TRBJ2-2 | NA | NA | TRBV7-3 | TGTGCCAGCAGCTTATGGGCAGGAACGAACACCGGGGAGCTGTTTTTT | CASSLWAGTNTGELFF
TRBJ2-1 | NA | few | TRBV20-1 | TGCAGTGCTAGAGCTGGGGAGTACAATGAGCAGTTCTTC | CSARAGEYNEQFF
TRBJ2-5 | TRBD2 | few | TRBV18 | TGTGCCAGCTCACCGCGAACTAGCGGGGGTGAAGAGACCCAGTACTTC | CASSPRTSGGEETQYF
TRBJ2-3 | NA | few | TRBV10-3 | TGTGCCATCAGTGACCCGGGACTTTCCCCCGGAGATACGCAGTATTTT | CAISDPGLSPGDTQYF
TRBJ1-2 | NA | NA | TRBV12-3/TRBV12-4 | TGTGCCAGCAGTGAAAACCGTGGCTACACCTTC | CASSENRGYTF
TRBJ2-5 | TRBD2 | many | TRBV4-2 | TGTGCCAGCAGCCCCTCTACTAGCGGGGAAGAGACCCAGTACTTC | CASSPSTSGEETQYF
TRBJ2-5 | NA | NA | TRBV28 | TGTGCCAGCAGTTTATTAGAGGTAGCTTTAGAGACCCAGTACTTC | CASSLLEVALETQYF
TRBJ2-2 | NA | many | TRBV3-1 | TGTGCCAGCAGCCGGGATTTAGCCCCCGGGGAGCTGTTTTTT | CASSRDLAPGELFF
TRBJ2-3 | NA | NA | TRBV4-2 | TGTGCCAGCAGCCAAGATGGGTACAAATCAGATACGCAGTATTTT | CASSQDGYKSDTQYF
TRBJ1-5 | TRBD1 | NA | TRBV10-2 | TGCGCCAGCAGTGGGGCAGGGGGAGATCAGCCCCAGCATTTT | CASSGAGGDQPQHF
TRBJ2-1 | TRBD2 | NA | TRBV4-3 | TGCGCCAGCAGCCAGGCCGGGGAGCGGGGGGTCTCCTACAATGAGCAGTTCTTC | CASSQAGERGVSYNEQFF
TRBJ2-7 | NA | NA | TRBV28 | TGTGCCAGCAGTTTGGCGCGCGGCTCCTACGAGCAGTACTTC | CASSLARGSYEQYF
TRBJ1-5 | TRBD1 | many | TRBV20-1 | TGCAGTGCTATCAGGGGGAATCAGCCCCAGCATTTT | CSAIRGNQPQHF
TRBJ2-3 | NA | few | TRBV11-2 | TGTGCCAGCAGCTTAATAGTAACAGATACGCAGTATTTT | CASSLIVTDTQYF
TRBJ2-3 | TRBD2 | few | TRBV6-5 | TGTGCCAGCAGGCCTCTAGCGGGGGCCCGTCCTGGCACAGATACGCAGTATTTT | CASRPLAGARPGTDTQYF
TRBJ2-6 | NA | few | TRBV18 | TGTGCCAGCTCACTCCAAAGGGGCTCTGGGGCCAACGTCCTGACTTTC | CASSLQRGSGANVLTF
TRBJ2-5 | TRBD1 | NA | TRBV7-2 | TGTGCCAGCAGCTTAGATCTACGGACAGGGGAAGGAGAAGAGACCCAGTACTTC | CASSLDLRTGEGEETQYF
TRBJ1-6 | TRBD1 | many | TRBV18 | TGTGCCAGCTCACCGGGGGACAGGGCTAATTCACCCCTCCACTTT | CASSPGDRANSPLHF
TRBJ2-5 | NA | NA | TRBV12-3/TRBV12-4 | TGTGCCAGCAGTTTCAGGGAACGGTATCGAGAGACCCAGTACTTC | CASSFRERYRETQYF
TRBJ1-5 | NA | NA | TRBV5-4 | TGTGCCAGCAGCTTCACAGGGCGAGGCAATCAGCCCCAGCATTTT | CASSFTGRGNQPQHF
TRBJ2-5 | NA | NA | TRBV5-6 | TGTGCCAGCAGCCACCGGGACCCCGGGCGTCAGACCCAGTACTTC | CASSHRDPGRQTQYF
TRBJ2-2 | NA | NA | TRBV9 | TGTGCCAGCAGCCCCCGGTCGGGGTCCGCCGGGGAGCTGTTTTTT | CASSPRSGSAGELFF
TRBJ2-5 | NA | many | TRBV29-1 | TGCAGCGTTGGAAGGCTTTCGGAGACCCAGTACTTC | CSVGRLSETQYF
TRBJ1-2 | NA | NA | TRBV18 | TGTGCCAGCTCACTGAACGACAGGTTAATTTATGGCTACACCTTC | CASSLNDRLIYGYTF
TRBJ1-1 | NA | NA | TRBV7-2 | TGTGCCAGCAGCTTAGGCCCCAGGCAGAGGAACACTGAAGCTTTCTTT | CASSLGPRQRNTEAFF
TRBJ1-5 | NA | few | TRBV5-1 | TGCGCCAGCAGCTTGGGGTCAGGGGTTCCGCCCCAGCATTTT | CASSLGSGVPPQHF
TRBJ2-1 | TRBD2 | NA | TRBV4-1 | TGCGCCAGCAGCCAAGGACCTAGCGGGCCCTACAATGAGCAGTTCTTC | CASSQGPSGPYNEQFF
TRBJ1-1 | NA | NA | TRBV3-1 | TGTGCCAGCAGCCAAGAAAAGGCTTTTTGGAACACTGAAGCTTTCTTT | CASSQEKAFWNTEAFF
TRBJ2-2 | TRBD1 | NA | TRBV7-3 | TGTGCCAGCAGCCCGGGACAGACTAACACCGGGGAGCTGTTTTTT | CASSPGQTNTGELFF
TRBJ1-1 | NA | few | TRBV27 | TGTGCCAGCAGTACTAATATGCACACTGAAGCTTTCTTT | CASSTNMHTEAFF
TRBJ1-5 | NA | NA | TRBV20-1 | TGCAGTGCTAGAGATCCGTGGGGGACTAGCAATCAGCCCCAGCATTTT | CSARDPWGTSNQPQHF
TRBJ2-3 | NA | few | TRBV5-1 | TGCGCCAGCAGCGAGGGCTCAGATACGCAGTATTTT | CASSEGSDTQYF
TRBJ1-1 | NA | many | TRBV4-1 | TGCGCCAGCAGCCCTGGACTATTTCCAGAAGCTTTCTTT | CASSPGLFPEAFF
TRBJ2-1 | TRBD1 | few | TRBV7-9 | TGTGCCAGCAGCTTAGCGCTGGGACAGGCCTACAATGAGCAGTTCTTC | CASSLALGQAYNEQFF
TRBJ1-2 | NA | many | TRBV29-1 | TGCAGCGTTGAAGACGGCAGCTATGGCTACACCTTC | CSVEDGSYGYTF
TRBJ2-6 | NA | NA | TRBV19 | TGTGCCACCTCTGGAGGGTTCCGCTCTGGGGCCAACGTCCTGACTTTC | CATSGGFRSGANVLTF
TRBJ1-4 | NA | NA | TRBV29-1 | TGCAGCGTTGTCTGGGTGGAGAGTACTAATGAAAAACTGTTTTTT | CSVVWVESTNEKLFF
TRBJ1-5 | NA | many | TRBV4-1 | TGCGCCAGCAGCCAAGATCGCGTGGGGCAGCCCCAGCATTTT | CASSQDRVGQPQHF
TRBJ1-5 | TRBD1 | NA | TRBV7-9 | TGTGCCAGCAGTGCGACAGGGGCTATTGGCAATCAGCCCCAGCATTTT | CASSATGAIGNQPQHF
TRBJ2-1 | NA | many | TRBV11-2 | TGTGCCAGCAGCTCATGTAGGGGGGCTGTTTGTGAGCAGTTCTTC | CASSSCRGAVCEQFF
TRBJ1-2 | TRBD1 | NA | TRBV11-2 | TGTGCCAGCAGCCTTACGGACAGGATTTATGGCTACACCTTC | CASSLTDRIYGYTF
TRBJ2-1 | NA | NA | TRBV29-1 | TGCAGCGTTGATCTTAAAAGTTGGAGGGCCCCCTACTCCTACAATGAGCAGTTCTTC | CSVDLKSWRAPYSYNEQFF
TRBJ2-5 | NA | many | TRBV28 | TGTGCCAGCAGTTTGGGTTCGGGCAGGTACCAAGAGACCCAGTACTTC | CASSLGSGRYQETQYF